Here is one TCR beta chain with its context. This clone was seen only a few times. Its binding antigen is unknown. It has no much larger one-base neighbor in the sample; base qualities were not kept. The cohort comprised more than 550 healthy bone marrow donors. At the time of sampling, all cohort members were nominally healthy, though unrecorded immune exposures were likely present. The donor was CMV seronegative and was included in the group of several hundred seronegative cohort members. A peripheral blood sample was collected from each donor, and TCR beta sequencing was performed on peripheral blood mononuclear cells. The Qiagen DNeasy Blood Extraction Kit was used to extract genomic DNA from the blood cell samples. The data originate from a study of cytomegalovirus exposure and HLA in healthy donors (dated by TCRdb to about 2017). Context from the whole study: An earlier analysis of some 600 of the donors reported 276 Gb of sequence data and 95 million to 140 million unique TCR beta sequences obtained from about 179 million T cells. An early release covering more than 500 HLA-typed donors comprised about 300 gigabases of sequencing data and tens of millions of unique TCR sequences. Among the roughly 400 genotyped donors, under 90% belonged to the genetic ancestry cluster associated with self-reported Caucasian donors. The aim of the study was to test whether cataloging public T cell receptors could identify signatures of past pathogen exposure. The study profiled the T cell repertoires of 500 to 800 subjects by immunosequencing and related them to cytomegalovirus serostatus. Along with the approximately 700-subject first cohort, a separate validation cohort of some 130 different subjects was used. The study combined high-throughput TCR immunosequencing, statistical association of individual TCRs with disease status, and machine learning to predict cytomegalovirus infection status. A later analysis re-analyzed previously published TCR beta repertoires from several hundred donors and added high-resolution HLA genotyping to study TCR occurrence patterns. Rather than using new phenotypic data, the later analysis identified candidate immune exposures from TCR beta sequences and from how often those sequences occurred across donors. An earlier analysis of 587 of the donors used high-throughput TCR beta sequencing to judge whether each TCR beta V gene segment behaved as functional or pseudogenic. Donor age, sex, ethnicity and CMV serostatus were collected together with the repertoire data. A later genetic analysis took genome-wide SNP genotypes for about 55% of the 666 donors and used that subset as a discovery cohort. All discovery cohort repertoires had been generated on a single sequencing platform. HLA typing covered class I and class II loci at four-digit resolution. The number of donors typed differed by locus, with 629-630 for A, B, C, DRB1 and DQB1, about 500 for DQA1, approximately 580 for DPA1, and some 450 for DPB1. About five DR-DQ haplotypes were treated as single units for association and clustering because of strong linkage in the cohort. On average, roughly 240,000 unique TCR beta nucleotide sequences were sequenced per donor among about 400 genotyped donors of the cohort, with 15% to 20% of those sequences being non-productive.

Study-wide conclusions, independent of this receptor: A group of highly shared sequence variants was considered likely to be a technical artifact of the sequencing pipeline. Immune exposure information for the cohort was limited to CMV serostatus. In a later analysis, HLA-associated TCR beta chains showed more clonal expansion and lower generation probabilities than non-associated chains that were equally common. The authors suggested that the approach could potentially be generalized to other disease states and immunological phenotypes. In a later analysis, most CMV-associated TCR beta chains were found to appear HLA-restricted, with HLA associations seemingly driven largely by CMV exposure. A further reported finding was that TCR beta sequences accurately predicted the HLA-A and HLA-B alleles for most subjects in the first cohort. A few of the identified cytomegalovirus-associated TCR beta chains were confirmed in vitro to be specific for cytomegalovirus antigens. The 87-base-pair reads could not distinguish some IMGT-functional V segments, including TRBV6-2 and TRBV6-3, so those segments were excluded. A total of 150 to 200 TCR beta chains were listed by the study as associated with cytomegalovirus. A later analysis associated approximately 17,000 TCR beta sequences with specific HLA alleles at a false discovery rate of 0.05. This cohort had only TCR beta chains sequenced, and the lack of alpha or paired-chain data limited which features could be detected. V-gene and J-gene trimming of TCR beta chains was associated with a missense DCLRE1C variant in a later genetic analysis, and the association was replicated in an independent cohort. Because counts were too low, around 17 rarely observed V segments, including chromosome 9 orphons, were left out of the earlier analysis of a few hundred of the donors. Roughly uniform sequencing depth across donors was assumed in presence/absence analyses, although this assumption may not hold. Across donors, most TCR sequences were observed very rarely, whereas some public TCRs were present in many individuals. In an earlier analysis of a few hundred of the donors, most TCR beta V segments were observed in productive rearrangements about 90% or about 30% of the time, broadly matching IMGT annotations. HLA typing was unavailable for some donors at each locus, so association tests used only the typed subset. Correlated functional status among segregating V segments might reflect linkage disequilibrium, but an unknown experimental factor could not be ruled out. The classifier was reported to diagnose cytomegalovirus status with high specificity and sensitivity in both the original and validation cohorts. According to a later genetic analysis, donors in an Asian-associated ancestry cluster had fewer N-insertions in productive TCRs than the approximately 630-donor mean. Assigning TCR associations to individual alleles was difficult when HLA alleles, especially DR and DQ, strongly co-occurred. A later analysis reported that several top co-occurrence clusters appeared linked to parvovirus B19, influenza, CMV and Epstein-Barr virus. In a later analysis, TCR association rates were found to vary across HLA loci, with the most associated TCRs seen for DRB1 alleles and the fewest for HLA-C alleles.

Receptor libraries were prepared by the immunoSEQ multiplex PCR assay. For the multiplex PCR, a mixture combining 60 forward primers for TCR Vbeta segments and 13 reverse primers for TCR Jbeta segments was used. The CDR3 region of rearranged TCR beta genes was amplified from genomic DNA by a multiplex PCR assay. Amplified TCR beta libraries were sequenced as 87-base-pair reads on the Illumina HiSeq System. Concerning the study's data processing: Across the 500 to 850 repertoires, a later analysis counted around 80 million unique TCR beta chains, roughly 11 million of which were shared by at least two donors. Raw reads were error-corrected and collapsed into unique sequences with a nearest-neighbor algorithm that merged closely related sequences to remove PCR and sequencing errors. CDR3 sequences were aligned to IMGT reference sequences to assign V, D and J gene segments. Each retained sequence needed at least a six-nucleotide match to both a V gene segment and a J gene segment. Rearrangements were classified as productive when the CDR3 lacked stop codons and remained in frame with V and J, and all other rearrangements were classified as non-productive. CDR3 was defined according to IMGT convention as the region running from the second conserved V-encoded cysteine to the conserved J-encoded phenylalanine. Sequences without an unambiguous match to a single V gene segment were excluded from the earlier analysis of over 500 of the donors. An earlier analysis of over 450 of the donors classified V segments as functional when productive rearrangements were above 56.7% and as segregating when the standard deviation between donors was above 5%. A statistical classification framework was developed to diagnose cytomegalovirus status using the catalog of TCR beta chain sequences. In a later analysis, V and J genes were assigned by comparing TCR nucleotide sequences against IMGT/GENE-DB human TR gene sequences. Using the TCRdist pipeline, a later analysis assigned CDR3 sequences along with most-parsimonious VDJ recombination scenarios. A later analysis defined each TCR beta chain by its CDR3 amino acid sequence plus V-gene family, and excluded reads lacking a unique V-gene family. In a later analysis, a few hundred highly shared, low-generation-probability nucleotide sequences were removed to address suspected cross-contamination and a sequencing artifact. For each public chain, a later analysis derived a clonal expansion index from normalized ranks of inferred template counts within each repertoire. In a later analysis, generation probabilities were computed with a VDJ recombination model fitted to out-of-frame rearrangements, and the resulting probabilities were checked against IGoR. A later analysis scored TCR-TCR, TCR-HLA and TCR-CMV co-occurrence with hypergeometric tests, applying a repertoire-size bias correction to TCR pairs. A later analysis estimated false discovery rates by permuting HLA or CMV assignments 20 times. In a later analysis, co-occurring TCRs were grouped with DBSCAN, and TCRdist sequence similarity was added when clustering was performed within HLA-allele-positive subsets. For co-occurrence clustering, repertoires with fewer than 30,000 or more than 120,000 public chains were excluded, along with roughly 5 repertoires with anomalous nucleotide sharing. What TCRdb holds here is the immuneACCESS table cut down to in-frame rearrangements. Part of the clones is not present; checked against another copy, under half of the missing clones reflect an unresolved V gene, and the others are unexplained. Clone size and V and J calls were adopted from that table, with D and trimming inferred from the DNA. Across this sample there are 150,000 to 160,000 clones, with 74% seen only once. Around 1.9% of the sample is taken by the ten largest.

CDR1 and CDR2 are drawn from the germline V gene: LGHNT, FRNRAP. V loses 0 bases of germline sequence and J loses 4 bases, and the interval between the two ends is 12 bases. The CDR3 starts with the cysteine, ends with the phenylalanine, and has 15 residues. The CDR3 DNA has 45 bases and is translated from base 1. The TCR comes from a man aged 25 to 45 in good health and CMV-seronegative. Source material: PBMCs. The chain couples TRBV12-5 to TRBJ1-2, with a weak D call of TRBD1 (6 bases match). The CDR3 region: CASGLVAGQLYGYTF. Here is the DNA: TGTGCTAGTGGTTTGGTAGCCGGACAGCTCTATGGCTACACCTTC.